A single TCR beta chain is shown here with its context. Its antigen is still unknown. No much larger clone exists at a distance of one base, and base qualities are not known. This entry is derived from a study of blood T cell repertoires in COVID-19 (dated by TCRdb to the early 2020s). Describing the broader study: Collaborator samples came from the United States, Italy and Spain and covered acute and convalescent phases of COVID-19. Deeply sampled blood TCRbeta repertoires from subjects exposed to, actively infected with, or recovered from COVID-19 were included in the dataset. The material from the prospective study consisted of cDNA or gDNA derived from T cells, B-cell-depleted T cells, or PBMCs. The repertoires were released in a freely available public database meant as a resource for research on the immune response to SARS-CoV-2. Where available, HLA class I and class II types were taken from metadata supplied by the sample provider and were not determined by assay-based typing. The samples were drawn from the first 160 participants of the ongoing ImmuneRACE study and from 1,254 subjects provided by 6 global collaborators. Sample metadata almost always included a de-identified subject ID, COVID-19 status, age in years and sex.

The paper as a whole reports these results and caveats: How much clinical and demographic metadata was included differed by source and by participant, and the metadata was provided uncurated.

Another Seattle source contributed samples from volunteer blood donors who had recovered from COVID-19. The collaborating institutions used their own protocols to collect whole blood in K2EDTA tubes. For TCRbeta analysis, collaborators shipped samples as frozen whole blood, isolated PBMCs, or DNA extracted from either of those sample types. The immunoSEQ Assay, a bias-controlled multiplex PCR, was used to amplify TCRbeta CDR3 regions from genomic DNA. Turning to the authors' computational methods: Within the assay, amplification of reference gene primers was used to estimate how many nucleated cells each sample contained. To quantify the absolute abundance of each unique TCRbeta CDR3 rearrangement, sequence reads were collapsed and filtered. For each sample, productive Simpson clonality was calculated by taking the square root of Simpson's diversity index across productive rearrangements. In TCRdb, the immuneACCESS table is reduced to in-frame sequences with V and J assigned. These tables do not hold every clone; where another copy was compared, an unresolved V gene accounts for under half, and the others remain unexplained. V and J calls and clone size are as listed in that table; D and trimming were resolved from the DNA. Counted in this sample were 250,000 or so clones; more than 70% of them appeared once. The ten biggest clones cover about 1% of the sample.

Sample: peripheral blood. The receptor was derived from a middle-aged woman who had recovered from COVID-19.

CDR3 region: CASSRLAGGPTGTQYF. In nucleotide form, the sequence is TGTGCCAGCAGTCGACTAGCGGGAGGCCCCACGGGTACGCAGTATTTT. Recombination linked TRBV6-2 or TRBV6-3 to TRBJ2-3, with 13 central nucleotides matching TRBD2. The cysteine opens and the phenylalanine closes a CDR3 of 16 amino acids. Kept here is only the CDR3 DNA, which spans 48 bases and is read in frame from base 1. CDR1 is given as MNHEY and CDR2 as SVGEGT, both from the germline V gene. From V the trimming removes 5 bases and from J it removes 8 bases, while the gene matches leave 10 bases of the junction unaccounted for.